This T cell receptor beta chain was recorded in a study of T-cell reconstitution after alpha-beta-depleted transplantation in children. TCRbeta library construction was performed incorporating unique molecular identifiers. TCRdb re-called the PCR reads through MiXCR, storing one row per CDR3 protein. The sample contains nearly 550,000 distinct CDR3 sequences, around 18% of which appear only once. The CDR3 spans 14 residues. Losses at the gene ends were 6 bases for V and 5 bases for J; bases not matched to a gene: 7. Germline assignment: CDR1 SGHRS and CDR2 YFSETQ. The TCR originated in a human donor who donated a stem cell graft to a child with acute lymphoblastic leukemia. The V call is TRBV5-1, the J call TRBJ2-1; 8 bases align to TRBD2. Sequencing was performed on PBMCs from the stem cell graft donor, taken from the stem cell graft. DNA for the CDR3: TGCGCCAGCAAGGATTTGGGACTAGACAATGAGCAGTTCTTC. It yields the protein CASKDLGLDNEQFF.